One and the same sample provided the 9 T cell receptor beta chains below, sequenced in a study of OX40 agonist ivuxolimab in advanced cancers. The assay was immunoSEQ multiplex PCR, and TCRdb's table has in-frame clones only and misses some. The top ten clones hold around 0.98% of a sample with tens of thousands of clones, about 87% of them seen once. The sequences come from CD4+ or CD8+ T cells sorted from blood, collected in a trial of the OX40 agonist ivuxolimab. All receptors derive from an adult with an advanced solid tumor such as melanoma, head and neck, liver or kidney cancer.

V and J are TRBV5-1 and TRBJ2-1; 12 nucleotides line up with TRBD2. Germline assignment: CDR1 SGHRS and CDR2 YFSETQ. Trimming cost V 4 bases and J 6 bases; bases outside gene matches: 11. CDR3 length: 17 residues. CDR3 in amino acids: CASSLLLGLAGPNEQFF. The CDR3 region has the DNA TGCGCCAGCAGCCTCCTTCTGGGACTAGCGGGCCCCAATGAGCAGTTCTTC.

The CDR3 loop is CASSLRGGQYF. CDR3 in DNA: TGTGCCAGCAGCCTACGAGGGGGCCAGTACTTC. The chain couples TRBV11-3 to TRBJ2-5; TRBD1 is a possible D gene (6 bases). Germline CDR1 SGHNT, CDR2 YENEEA. V was trimmed by 5 bases and J by 10 bases, leaving 11 bases between them. The CDR3 totals 11 residues. The whole variable domain, remainder taken from reference TRBV11-3 and TRBJ2-5, is EAGVVQSPRYKIIEKKQPVAFWCNPISGHNTLYWYLQNLGQGPELLIRYENEEAVDDSQLPKDRFSAERLKGVDSTLKIQPAELGDSAVYLCASSLRGGQYFGPGTRLLVL.

This chain joins TRBV5-4 and TRBJ2-5; D gene ambiguous. The V end was cut by 0 bases, the J end by 4 bases, with 7 bases between. There are 13 residues in the CDR3. Per the germline V gene, CDR1 is SGHNT and CDR2 is YYREEE (reference sequence). Here the CDR3 reads CASSLGHRETQYF. The CDR3 region has the DNA TGTGCCAGCAGCTTGGGCCATAGAGAGACCCAGTACTTC.

The sample holds one count of this clone. V gene TRBV2 combines with J gene TRBJ2-7; D might be TRBD1 (7 bases). The CDR3 is 14 amino acids. Germline V gene data show CDR1 as SNHLY and CDR2 as FYNNEI. Trimming stripped 6 bases from V and 4 bases from J, with 16 bases between. The CDR3 coding sequence is TGTGCCAGCAGGGGCGGGACAGCCGTGTACGAGCAGTACTTC. Encoded protein: CASRGGTAVYEQYF.

V is TRBV28 and J is TRBJ1-1; 7 nucleotides line up with TRBD1. The CDR3 covers 13 residues. Trimming removed 6 bases from V and 11 bases from J; junction bases left unmatched: 12. Germline assignment: CDR1 MDHEN and CDR2 SYDVKM. The chain's CDR3 is CASSSGGAGGAFF. In DNA form, the CDR3 reads TGTGCCAGCAGCTCAGGGGGAGCAGGAGGGGCTTTCTTT.

J is TRBJ1-2 and V is TRBV10-3, with TRBD1 identical over 9 bases. The V and J ends lost 4 bases and 5 bases, in that order; junction bases with no gene match: 8. CDR3 length equals 15 residues. CDR1 is ENHRY and CDR2 is SYGVKD in the germline V gene. The CDR3: CAISGPGQGLYGYTF. Written as DNA, the CDR3 is TGTGCCATCAGTGGACCGGGACAGGGTTTATATGGCTACACCTTC.

DNA of the CDR3: TGCGCCAGCAGGGCCGGGACTAGCGGGAGTGGCTCCGAGCAGTACTTC. As protein: CASRAGTSGSGSEQYF. J is TRBJ2-7 and V is TRBV10-1; 14 bases are a match to TRBD2. CDR1 and CDR2 (germline): WNHNN, SYGVQD (reference sequence). The CDR3 has 16 residues. J lost 6 bases, V lost 6 bases, and 10 bases had no gene match.

The CDR3 protein is CASSTGRGSVGEAFF. Written as DNA, the CDR3 is TGTGCCAGCAGTACCGGGCGGGGGTCAGTAGGGGAAGCTTTCTTT. The J gene is TRBJ1-1, the V gene TRBV6-6; TRBD1 is a possible D gene (5 bases). Germline CDR1 MNHNY, CDR2 SVGAGI (reference sequence). V was clipped by 5 bases and J by 8 bases, with 21 bases between them. The CDR3 is made up of 15 amino acids.

The V gene is TRBV5-6, the J gene TRBJ2-3; D is possibly TRBD1 or TRBD2 (5 bases each). The CDR3 has 16 amino acids. The V and J ends lost 4 bases and 0 bases respectively, with 15 bases between them. CDR1 SGHDT and CDR2 YYEEEE come from the germline V gene. DNA for the CDR3: TGTGCCAGCAGCCCGTCACCGGGACGGAGCACAGATACGCAGTATTTT. Amino acid sequence: CASSPSPGRSTDTQYF.